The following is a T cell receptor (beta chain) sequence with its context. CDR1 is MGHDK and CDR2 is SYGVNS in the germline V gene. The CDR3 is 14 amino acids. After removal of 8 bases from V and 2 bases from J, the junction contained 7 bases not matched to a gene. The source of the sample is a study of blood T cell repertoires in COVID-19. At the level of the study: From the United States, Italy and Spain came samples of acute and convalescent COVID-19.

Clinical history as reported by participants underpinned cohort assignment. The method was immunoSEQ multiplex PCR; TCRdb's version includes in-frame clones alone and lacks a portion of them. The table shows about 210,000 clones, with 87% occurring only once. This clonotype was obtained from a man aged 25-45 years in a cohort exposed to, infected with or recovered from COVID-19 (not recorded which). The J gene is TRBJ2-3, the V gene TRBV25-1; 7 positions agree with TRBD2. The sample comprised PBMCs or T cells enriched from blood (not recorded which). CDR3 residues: CASSSQRDTDTQYF. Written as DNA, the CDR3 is TGTGCCAGCTCCTCCCAGCGGGACACAGATACGCAGTATTTT.